These T cell receptor beta chains were read from a single sample in a study of blood T cells in healthy people across ages. TCRdb passed the 5' RACE reads through MiXCR, listing each CDR3 protein once. The data contain about 720,000 distinct CDR3 sequences, roughly 20% of them seen just once; the ten biggest clones take up 20% to 25%. Sequenced input: blood. These receptors all stem from a man in his sixties or seventies in good health. CDR3s include the opening cysteine and the closing phenylalanine or tryptophan. The D gene is left open where the match is weak. Not every row has a clone size; where given, it reads once, few, many or a size class.

j_gene: TRBJ2-3; v_gene: TRBV5-1; abundance: few; d_gene: TRBD1; CDR3nt: TGCGCCAGCAGCTTGGAAACAGGGGGGACAGATACGCAGTATTTT; CDR3aa: CASSLETGGTDTQYF
j_gene: TRBJ2-3; v_gene: TRBV29-1; abundance: once; d_gene: TRBD2; CDR3nt: TGCAGCGTTCCCCTTGGACTAGCTTCCACAGATACGCAGTATTTT; CDR3aa: CSVPLGLASTDTQYF
j_gene: TRBJ2-1; v_gene: TRBV20-1; abundance: .; d_gene: TRBD2; CDR3nt: TGCAGTGCTAGTTCCCCTAGCGGGGGGACCAATGAGCAGTTCTTC; CDR3aa: CSASSPSGGTNEQFF
j_gene: TRBJ2-3; v_gene: TRBV6-2/TRBV6-3; abundance: few; d_gene: TRBD2; CDR3nt: TGTGCCAGCAGCATAAGCGGGAGGCGGCATACGCAGTATTTT; CDR3aa: CASSISGRRHTQYF
j_gene: TRBJ2-4; v_gene: TRBV19; abundance: .; d_gene: TRBD1; CDR3nt: TGTGCCAGTAGTACAGGGGGCGGACGACTCGCCAAAAACATTCAGTACTTC; CDR3aa: CASSTGGGRLAKNIQYF
j_gene: TRBJ2-7; v_gene: TRBV2; abundance: few; d_gene: TRBD1; CDR3nt: TGTGCCAGCAGTGGCTCTCGGACAGGGGTGGTCTACGAGCAGTACTTC; CDR3aa: CASSGSRTGVVYEQYF
j_gene: TRBJ1-4; v_gene: TRBV4-2; abundance: many; d_gene: .; CDR3nt: TGTGCCAGCGGAGTAAGACAGAACAGAAATGAAAAACTGTTTTTT; CDR3aa: CASGVRQNRNEKLFF
j_gene: TRBJ1-4; v_gene: TRBV25-1; abundance: .; d_gene: .; CDR3nt: TGTGCCAGCAGTGGCGGACGAGGTGAAAAACTGTTTTTT; CDR3aa: CASSGGRGEKLFF
j_gene: TRBJ1-3; v_gene: TRBV6-5; abundance: .; d_gene: .; CDR3nt: TGTGCCAGCAGTGACCGGGACAAGAGAAACACCATATATTTT; CDR3aa: CASSDRDKRNTIYF
j_gene: TRBJ2-3; v_gene: TRBV20-1; abundance: few; d_gene: .; CDR3nt: TGCAGTGCTAGAGTTAGCACAGATACGCAGTATTTT; CDR3aa: CSARVSTDTQYF
j_gene: TRBJ2-7; v_gene: TRBV6-5; abundance: .; d_gene: .; CDR3nt: TGTGCCAGCAGTTACTTCGGGGACTCCGAGCAGTACTTC; CDR3aa: CASSYFGDSEQYF
j_gene: TRBJ1-6; v_gene: TRBV7-8; abundance: few; d_gene: .; CDR3nt: TGTGCCAGCAGCTCTAGAGGGAGCTCCTATAATTCACCCCTCCACTTT; CDR3aa: CASSSRGSSYNSPLHF
j_gene: TRBJ2-3; v_gene: TRBV20-1; abundance: .; d_gene: TRBD2; CDR3nt: TGCAGTGCTAGATTAGCGGGGGCTACAGATACGCAGTATTTT; CDR3aa: CSARLAGATDTQYF
j_gene: TRBJ2-4; v_gene: TRBV20-1; abundance: .; d_gene: TRBD2; CDR3nt: TGCAGTGCTAGGGGACTAAGGGCGGAGAAAGGAAAAAACATTCAGTACTTC; CDR3aa: CSARGLRAEKGKNIQYF
j_gene: TRBJ2-1; v_gene: TRBV3-1; abundance: .; d_gene: .; CDR3nt: TGTGCCAGCAGCCAAGTTGCCCCCCACTCATACAATGGGCAGTTCTTC; CDR3aa: CASSQVAPHSYNGQFF
j_gene: TRBJ2-2; v_gene: TRBV12-3/TRBV12-4; abundance: .; d_gene: TRBD1; CDR3nt: TGTGCCAGTAGAACAGGGGTAACATCCGGGGAGCTGTTTTTT; CDR3aa: CASRTGVTSGELFF
j_gene: TRBJ2-3; v_gene: TRBV28; abundance: .; d_gene: TRBD2; CDR3nt: TGTGCCAGCAGTCCGACGACGATAGCGGGGCCTAGCACAGATACGCAGTATTTT; CDR3aa: CASSPTTIAGPSTDTQYF
j_gene: TRBJ1-2; v_gene: TRBV7-9; abundance: .; d_gene: .; CDR3nt: TGTGCCAGCAGTTCTTATGGGGGCTACACCTTC; CDR3aa: CASSSYGGYTF
j_gene: TRBJ1-6; v_gene: TRBV4-2; abundance: .; d_gene: TRBD1; CDR3nt: TGTGCCAGCAGCCAAGATCTATTACAGGGGTATAATTCACCCCTCCACTTT; CDR3aa: CASSQDLLQGYNSPLHF
j_gene: TRBJ2-5; v_gene: TRBV7-8; abundance: few; d_gene: .; CDR3nt: TGTGCCAGCGGCCGGCCGGCGGTTCAAGAGACCCAGTACTTC; CDR3aa: CASGRPAVQETQYF
j_gene: TRBJ2-5; v_gene: TRBV5-1; abundance: many; d_gene: TRBD1; CDR3nt: TGCGCCAGCAGCTTTCAGGGGGTTGAGACCCAGTACTTC; CDR3aa: CASSFQGVETQYF
j_gene: TRBJ2-1; v_gene: TRBV25-1; abundance: .; d_gene: TRBD1; CDR3nt: TGTGCCAGCAGAGGGACAGGGTTTCATCAGTTCTTC; CDR3aa: CASRGTGFHQFF
j_gene: TRBJ1-2; v_gene: TRBV15; abundance: few; d_gene: .; CDR3nt: TGTGCCACCAGCAGATATGGTACCTATGGCTACACCTTC; CDR3aa: CATSRYGTYGYTF
j_gene: TRBJ2-2; v_gene: TRBV29-1; abundance: many; d_gene: .; CDR3nt: TGCAGCGTTGAAGATCCGGAGCTCGCCACAAGGGAGCTGTTTTTT; CDR3aa: CSVEDPELATRELFF
j_gene: TRBJ2-3; v_gene: TRBV6-2/TRBV6-3; abundance: few; d_gene: TRBD2; CDR3nt: TGTGCCAGCAGTCCCTGGGCGGGGGACCAGACAGATACGCAGTATTTT; CDR3aa: CASSPWAGDQTDTQYF
j_gene: TRBJ2-1; v_gene: TRBV28; abundance: few; d_gene: .; CDR3nt: TGTGCCAGCCGATTTCAGGGAGGCACGAGCAGCGATGAGCAGTTCTTC; CDR3aa: CASRFQGGTSSDEQFF
j_gene: TRBJ2-3; v_gene: TRBV7-6; abundance: once; d_gene: .; CDR3nt: TGTGCCAGCAGCTCGGGACTGGTAACAGATACGCAGTATTTT; CDR3aa: CASSSGLVTDTQYF
j_gene: TRBJ2-4; v_gene: TRBV7-9; abundance: few; d_gene: .; CDR3nt: TGTGCCAGCAGCTTAGCTGAAGCCAAAAGCATTCAGTACTTC; CDR3aa: CASSLAEAKSIQYF
j_gene: TRBJ1-1; v_gene: TRBV11-2; abundance: few; d_gene: .; CDR3nt: TGTGCCAGCAGCTTTTCCAGTAACACTGAAGCTTTCTTT; CDR3aa: CASSFSSNTEAFF
j_gene: TRBJ1-6; v_gene: TRBV12-3/TRBV12-4; abundance: few; d_gene: .; CDR3nt: TGTGCCAGCAGCCCTGGCAGTCGGACGGTAAATTCACCCCTCCACTTT; CDR3aa: CASSPGSRTVNSPLHF
j_gene: TRBJ2-1; v_gene: TRBV24-1; abundance: few; d_gene: TRBD1; CDR3nt: TGTGCCACCAGAACTCCGGGACAGGGAGGGAATGAGCAGTTCTTC; CDR3aa: CATRTPGQGGNEQFF
j_gene: TRBJ2-7; v_gene: TRBV5-1; abundance: .; d_gene: .; CDR3nt: TGCGCCAGCAGCACAGCCGACCCCTACGAGCAGTACTTC; CDR3aa: CASSTADPYEQYF
j_gene: TRBJ2-7; v_gene: TRBV5-1; abundance: .; d_gene: TRBD1; CDR3nt: TGCGCCAGCAGCCCTAAAACAGGGGATGACGAGCAGTACTTC; CDR3aa: CASSPKTGDDEQYF
j_gene: TRBJ1-4; v_gene: TRBV6-5; abundance: .; d_gene: .; CDR3nt: TGTGCCAGCAGTTACGGGGGCGGAGGGGGGCATGAAAAACTGTTTTTT; CDR3aa: CASSYGGGGGHEKLFF
j_gene: TRBJ2-2; v_gene: TRBV7-2; abundance: .; d_gene: TRBD1; CDR3nt: TGTGCCAGCAGCTCGCGCTGGGTCTCCGGGACAGGGGGATGGGAGCTGTTTTTT; CDR3aa: CASSSRWVSGTGGWELFF
j_gene: TRBJ1-1; v_gene: TRBV13; abundance: few; d_gene: .; CDR3nt: TGTGCCAGCAGCTCGACATTGGAAAGTACGAACACTGAAGCTTTCTTT; CDR3aa: CASSSTLESTNTEAFF
j_gene: TRBJ2-1; v_gene: TRBV6-6; abundance: many; d_gene: TRBD1; CDR3nt: TGTGCCAGCAGTGCCTGGGACAGCGCGGGCGAGCAGTTCTTC; CDR3aa: CASSAWDSAGEQFF
j_gene: TRBJ1-2; v_gene: TRBV12-3/TRBV12-4; abundance: .; d_gene: .; CDR3nt: TGTGCCAGCAGTTTAGGCAGGGGTCATGGCTACACCTTC; CDR3aa: CASSLGRGHGYTF
j_gene: TRBJ2-5; v_gene: TRBV20-1; abundance: .; d_gene: .; CDR3nt: TGCAGTGCTAGACTTCTCCCCGAGACCCAGTACTTC; CDR3aa: CSARLLPETQYF
j_gene: TRBJ2-3; v_gene: TRBV6-1; abundance: once; d_gene: TRBD2; CDR3nt: TGTGCCTGTAGACTAGCGGGGGTCATAGATACGCAGTATTTT; CDR3aa: CACRLAGVIDTQYF